These 19 T cell receptor beta chains were sequenced from one sample in a study of blood T cell repertoires in COVID-19. Libraries were prepared by immunoSEQ multiplex PCR; TCRdb keeps only in-frame clonotypes and omits some of them. The sample lists 360,000 or so clones; roughly 87% were seen once. Sequenced material: PBMCs or T cells enriched from blood (not recorded which). The receptors were sampled from a young woman who had recovered from COVID-19.

The rearrangement joins TRBV29-1 to TRBJ2-7; D not certain. Trimming left V 5 bases short and J 1 base short, with 12 bases between. The V gene's germline CDR1 is SQVTM and CDR2 ANQGSEA. This CDR3 spans 13 amino acids. In nucleotides, the CDR3 is TGCAGCGTTTCCTCCCGACTTTCCTACGAGCAGTACTTC. Translating gives CSVSSRLSYEQYF.

This clone has only a few counts. The CDR3 DNA reads as TGCAGCGTTGATCCGGGACTAGCGGGAACCGGGGAGCTGTTTTTT. Translating it yields CSVDPGLAGTGELFF. V gene TRBV29-1 combines with J gene TRBJ2-2, with 13 bases fitting TRBD2. The CDR3 is 15 residues long. The V segment lost 3 bases and the J segment 5 bases; nucleotides outside the gene matches: 3. CDR1 is SQVTM and CDR2 is ANQGSEA in the germline V gene.

Comments on this clone: Distinct nucleotide sequences in the sample also encode this CDR3. The gene calls are TRBV5-5 and TRBJ2-1; 10 nucleotides align to TRBD2. V dropped 4 bases and J dropped 4; count of bases not matched to a gene: 5. In germline, CDR1 is SGHKS, CDR2 YYEKEE (reference sequence). The CDR3 runs to 15 residues. CDR3 sequence: CASSPGLAAYNEQFF. The DNA of the CDR3 is TGTGCCAGCAGCCCAGGACTAGCGGCGTACAATGAGCAGTTCTTC.

V gene TRBV28 combines with J gene TRBJ2-7; possible D gene TRBD2, 5 bases. Germline V gene lookup returns CDR1 MDHEN and CDR2 SYDVKM. The length of the CDR3 is 15 residues. Deletions cut 5 bases from V and 7 bases from J, with 21 bases between. The CDR3 DNA reads TGTGCCAGCAGTAACCGACCAGGTTCGGGGAATGAGCAGTACTTC. It codes for CASSNRPGSGNEQYF.

This clone has a single count. The chain combines TRBV5-1 with TRBJ1-1, with D unresolved. Trimming stripped 4 bases from V and 0 bases from J, with 16 bases between. The CDR3 is 16 residues long. Germline V gives CDR1 SGHRS, CDR2 YFSETQ. This chain's CDR3 is CASSRAFGGMNTEAFF. For the CDR3, the DNA is TGCGCCAGCAGCCGGGCTTTTGGAGGTATGAACACTGAAGCTTTCTTT.

This chain uses TRBV5-6 with TRBJ1-2, with unresolved D. The CDR3 has 14 residues. V lost 1 base to trimming and J lost 1 base, with 8 bases between them. In germline, CDR1 is SGHDT, CDR2 YYEEEE. DNA for the CDR3: TGTGCCAGCAGCTTGAATTCAGTTAACTATGGCTACACCTTC. It translates to CASSLNSVNYGYTF.

For this clone: The DNA is omitted, as the CDR3 cannot be located on it reliably, and the CDR3 follows TCRdb's listing. The chain carries TRBV7-2 and TRBJ2-7; the table's D call of TRBD2 was not tested on the DNA. The CDR3 is 13 amino acids in total, end residues counted. From germline, CDR1 is SGHTA and CDR2 FQGNSA. The CDR3 sequence is CASSFASGIVKYF.

The chain carries TRBV29-1 and TRBJ2-2; 11 bases fit TRBD1. The CDR3 sequence is 16 residues long. Trimming cost V 4 bases and J 1 base; bases outside gene matches: 5. Germline V lookup: CDR1 SQVTM, CDR2 ANQGSEA. CDR3 protein: CSVGGQGAMNTGELFF. The CDR3 DNA sequence: TGCAGCGTTGGCGGACAGGGGGCGATGAACACCGGGGAGCTGTTTTTT.

The chain carries TRBV2 and TRBJ2-1; TRBD2 aligns across 11 bases. V shed 3 bases and J 2 bases; nucleotides not matched to a gene: 9. The germline V gene encodes CDR1 SNHLY and CDR2 FYNNEI. This CDR3 region has 18 residues. The CDR3 region has the DNA TGTGCCAGCAGTGATACTAGCGGGAGCCGCCCCACCTACAATGAGCAGTTCTTC. Amino acids: CASSDTSGSRPTYNEQFF.

The gene calls are TRBV28 and TRBJ1-2, with 8 bases matching TRBD1. This CDR3 is built from 14 residues. Germline CDR1 reads MDHEN; CDR2 reads SYDVKM. J gave up 3 bases and V 8 bases, and 8 bases lay outside the gene matches. CDR3 sequence (DNA): TGTGCCAGCCAGACCGGGACAGGCGACTATGGCTACACCTTC. This encodes CASQTGTGDYGYTF.

The chain recombines TRBV4-1 with TRBJ2-1; TRBD2 agrees at 10 bases. Germline V gene data show CDR1 as MGHRA and CDR2 as YSYEKL. The length of the CDR3 is 17 residues. V gave up 1 base and J gave up 4 bases; unmatched junction bases: 7. DNA for the CDR3: TGCGCCAGCAGCCAAGCTCCTAGCGGGAGTAATTACAATGAGCAGTTCTTC. It translates to CASSQAPSGSNYNEQFF.

This clone has a handful of counts. The chain links TRBV3-1 (or the pseudogene TRBV3-2) to TRBJ2-7; 9 nucleotides line up with TRBD1. Germline lookup yields CDR1 LGHDT and CDR2 YNNKEL (reference sequence). This CDR3 contains 16 residues. J was trimmed by 0 bases and V by 6 bases; bases with no gene match: 9. The CDR3 DNA sequence: TGTGCCAGCAGTCGGACAGGGGCTCCAGCCTCCTACGAGCAGTACTTC. Translation gives CASSRTGAPASYEQYF.

This clone was observed once. This chain joins TRBV5-1 and TRBJ2-2, with D possibly matching TRBD1 (6 bases). With 0 bases removed from V and 2 bases from J, the gap between germline ends came to 8 bases. CDR1 is SGHRS, CDR2 YFSETQ, per germline. This CDR3 has 15 amino acids. Here the CDR3 DNA reads TGCGCCAGCAGCTTGGGGACAGTTAACACCGGGGAGCTGTTTTTT. It yields the protein CASSLGTVNTGELFF.

The chain joins TRBV3-1 (or the pseudogene TRBV3-2) to TRBJ2-6; D is undetermined. V lost 4 bases, J lost 0 bases, and 13 bases lay in between. This CDR3 region has 17 residues. Germline-derived CDR1 and CDR2 are LGHDT and YNNKEL (reference sequence). The CDR3 DNA sequence: TGTGCCAGCAGCCCTAAATTGAGGAGCTCTGGGGCCAACGTCCTGACTTTC. This sequence encodes CASSPKLRSSGANVLTF.

The V gene is TRBV3-1 (or the pseudogene TRBV3-2), the J gene TRBJ1-4, with 7 bases matching TRBD1. In germline, CDR1 is LGHDT, CDR2 YNNKEL (reference sequence). The CDR3 has 13 residues. Losses at the gene ends were 8 bases for V and 8 bases for J; bases not matched to a gene: 8. CDR3 in DNA: TGTGCCAGCCGGGAGGGGGCGCAGGAAAAACTGTTTTTT. Translated, it gives CASREGAQEKLFF.

This chain connects TRBV5-4 to TRBJ1-1; 7 positions agree with TRBD1. The CDR3 has 16 amino acids. Germline V gene data show CDR1 as SGHNT and CDR2 as YYREEE (reference sequence). Unmatched junction bases numbered 13, after V lost 1 base and J lost 7 bases. As DNA, the CDR3 is TGTGCCAGCAGCTTGAAGCTCACAGGGGAATTTGATGAAGCTTTCTTT. It codes for CASSLKLTGEFDEAFF.

V is TRBV28 and J is TRBJ2-1, with 13 positions matching TRBD2. The CDR3 is 15 residues long. Germline assignment: CDR1 MDHEN and CDR2 SYDVKM. V dropped 5 bases and J dropped 6; count of bases not matched to a gene: 4. The CDR3 DNA reads as TGTGCCAGCAGTCCCGGGACTAGCGGGATCAATGAGCAGTTCTTC. Protein sequence: CASSPGTSGINEQFF.

V and J are TRBV19 and TRBJ2-2; D is possibly TRBD1 (6 bases). The CDR3 runs 17 residues. V lost 4 bases and J 5 bases, leaving 20 bases between the germline ends. Looked up from germline, CDR1 is LNHDA and CDR2 is SQIVND (reference sequence). CDR3 residues: CASSKEWTVSWTGELFF. The CDR3 DNA is TGTGCCAGTAGTAAAGAATGGACAGTGTCGTGGACCGGGGAGCTGTTTTTT.

V is TRBV5-1 and J is TRBJ2-1; D call uncertain. The CDR3 length is 15 residues. Trimming cost V 3 bases and J 0 bases, with 10 bases left between them. In germline, CDR1 is SGHRS, CDR2 YFSETQ. CDR3: CASSSTSDSYNEQFF. CDR3 nucleotides: TGCGCCAGCAGCTCGACTTCTGACTCCTACAATGAGCAGTTCTTC. Full variable domain (missing parts from reference TRBV5-1 and TRBJ2-1): KAGVTQTPRYLIKTRGQQVTLSCSPISGHRSVSWYQQTPGQGLQFLFEYFSETQRNKGNFPGRFSGRQFSNSRSEMNVSTLELGDSALYLCASSSTSDSYNEQFFGPGTRLTVL.